One sample yielded the 27 T cell receptor beta chains listed below, sequenced in a study of tissue T cells after allogeneic stem cell transplantation. The assay was immunoSEQ multiplex PCR, and TCRdb's table has in-frame clones only and misses some. This table has approximately 7,000 clones, about 47% appearing once. Time point of the sample: mouse harvest day 7 after allogeneic transplant. Tail vein injection delivered 10^7 T-cell-depleted bone marrow cells and 10^6 splenic CD5+ T cells. The sample comprised gut tissue. The receptors here all came from a female BALB/c mouse given C57BL/6 T cells with graft-versus-host disease after an allogeneic hematopoietic cell transplant.

For this clone: Mouse gene names and germline throughout. The read ends 1 residue early relative to the CDR3; the germline J gene fills the gap. The rearrangement links TRBV26 to TRBJ2-2, with 7 bases matching TRBD2. Germline V gene data show CDR1 as KGHPV and CDR2 as FQNQEV (reference sequence). The V segment lost 0 bases and the J segment 3 bases; nucleotides outside the gene matches: 4. The CDR3 runs 16 residues. The sequenced part of the CDR3 DNA is TGTGCCAGCAGTCTGTCCCCCTGGGGGTACACCGGGCAGCTCTAC. Protein sequence: CASSLSPWGYTGQLY. The entire CDR3 is CASSLSPWGYTGQLYF.

Worth noting for this clone: Mouse names are used for the genes. The sequenced part of the CDR3 DNA is TGTGCCAGCAGCCGACATAGTCAAAACACCTTGTAC. As protein: CASSRHSQNTLY. The full CDR3 reads CASSRHSQNTLYF. V gene TRBV3 combines with J gene TRBJ2-4, with D unresolved. The read finishes 1 residue shy of the CDR3 end, and the germline J gene is used to complete it. V shed 5 bases and J shed 0 bases, with 6 bases lying between them. The germline V gene encodes CDR1 SNHLY and CDR2 FYNGKV (reference sequence). The CDR3 extends over 13 amino acids.

This clone was seen once. Genes here carry mouse names. The read finishes 1 residue shy of the CDR3 end, and the germline J gene is used to complete it. V and J are TRBV26 and TRBJ2-5; D ambiguous. Trimming removed 5 bases from V and 5 bases from J, with 8 bases in between. The CDR3 has 12 residues. CDR1 and CDR2 from the germline V gene are KGHPV and FQNQEV (reference sequence). CDR3 DNA (partial): TGTGCCAGCAGTTCATTGGCAGACACCCAGTAC. It specifies CASSSLADTQY. The CDR3 as a whole reads CASSSLADTQYF.

As for this clone: Germline and genes here are mouse. CDR3 residues: CSSSPWGGNYAEQFF. CDR3 bases read: TGCTCCAGCAGTCCCTGGGGGGGTAACTATGCTGAGCAGTTC. This chain joins TRBV23 and TRBJ2-1; TRBD2 is the table's D call and was not checked against the DNA. The read ends 1 residue shy of where the CDR3 ends; the end is completed using the germline J gene. The germline gives CDR1 KGHTA, CDR2 FQNQQP. This CDR3 contains 15 residues.

This clone was recorded only once. Gene names are the mouse ones. The CDR3 extends 1 residue past the end of the read, so its final part is completed from the germline J gene. V usage is TRBV5 and J usage is TRBJ2-1; TRBD1 aligns across 9 bases. This CDR3 spans 14 amino acids. The V gene's germline CDR1 is LGHNA and CDR2 YNLKQL (reference sequence). V lost 3 bases, J lost 3 bases, and 0 bases stayed unmatched. The CDR3 is CASSQTGGYAEQFF. The sequenced CDR3 bases are TGTGCCAGCAGCCAGACAGGGGGCTATGCTGAGCAGTTC.

There are a few counts of this clone. The listed genes are named as in mouse. The read ends 1 residue early relative to the CDR3; the germline J gene fills the gap. This sequence joins TRBV19 and TRBJ2-5; 12 positions match TRBD2. The CDR3 runs 15 residues. With V trimmed by 3 bases and J by 6 bases, 5 bases remained unmatched. CDR1 FNHDT and CDR2 SITEND come from the germline V gene (reference sequence). The CDR3 bases that were read are TGTGCCAGCAGTACCGACTGGGGGGGCATGGACACCCAGTAC. Protein: CASSTDWGGMDTQY. The entire CDR3 protein reads CASSTDWGGMDTQYF. Full variable domain (missing parts from reference TRBV19 and TRBJ2-5): GGIITQTPKFLIGQEGQKLTLKCQQNFNHDTMYWYRQDSGKGLRLIYYSITENDLQKGDLSEGYDASREKKSSFSLTVTSAQKNEMAVFLCASSTDWGGMDTQYFGPGTRLLVL.

With regard to this clone: Mouse names are used for the genes. From the germline J gene comes the end of the CDR3, since the read stops 1 residue before it. This chain uses TRBV16 with TRBJ2-4; D remains ambiguous. Germline values: CDR1 SGHSA, CDR2 FRNQAP. The CDR3 totals 14 residues. Trimming removed 3 bases from V and 2 bases from J, with 9 bases in between. The CDR3 here is CASSFLTIQNTLYF. Partial CDR3 DNA: TGTGCAAGCAGCTTTCTGACAATTCAAAACACCTTGTAC. The variable domain in full, completed from reference TRBV16 and TRBJ2-4, reads NAGVIQTPRHKVTGKGQEATLWCEPISGHSAVFWYRQTIVQGLEFLTYFRNQAPIDDSGMPKERFSAQMPNQSHSTLKIQSTQPQDSAVYLCASSFLTIQNTLYFGAGTRLSVL.

This clone is medium-sized. Genes and germline are mouse. The CDR3 is cut off 1 residue early in the read; its end comes from the germline J gene. This chain connects TRBV13-2 to TRBJ1-5; D remains ambiguous. V gave up 1 base and J gave up 2 bases, with 4 bases separating them. Germline V gene sequence: CDR1 NNHNN, CDR2 SYGAGS (reference sequence). This CDR3 comprises 13 residues. CDR3 region: CASGDQYNQAPLF. CDR3 DNA (partial): TGTGCCAGCGGTGATCAATACAACCAGGCTCCGCTT.

A note on this clone: Gene names and germline match the mouse. Read coverage stops 1 residue before the CDR3 terminus; the germline J gene supplies the remainder. The chain recombines TRBV26 with TRBJ2-5, with a possible D match to TRBD2 (7 bases). Looked up from germline, CDR1 is KGHPV and CDR2 is FQNQEV (reference sequence). Between the trimmed V and J ends, which lost 4 bases and 6 bases, there was a span of 11 bases. The CDR3 loop spans 13 amino acids. The CDR3 reads CASSQGGGDTQYF. The CDR3 bases that were read are TGTGCCAGCAGTCAGGGGGGCGGGGACACCCAGTAC.

Note on this clone: The genes and germline here are from mouse. The read terminates 1 residue before the CDR3 end, so the remaining end is supplied by the germline J gene. The chain carries TRBV2 and TRBJ2-1; 9 nucleotides agree with TRBD1. J gave up 4 bases and V 0 bases, and 1 base lay outside the gene matches. The CDR3 length is 15 residues. Germline CDR1 and CDR2: LGHNA and YSYQKL. The part of the CDR3 DNA that was read is TGTGCCAGCAGCCAAGAGGGGACAGGGTATGCTGAGCAGTTC. The encoded protein is CASSQEGTGYAEQF. Given in full, the CDR3 is CASSQEGTGYAEQFF.

Note on this clone: Gene names are the mouse ones. Read sequence stops 1 residue before the CDR3 end, and the germline J gene provides the missing end. The gene calls are TRBV23 and TRBJ2-4; the D call in the table, TRBD1, was not verified against the DNA. CDR1 and CDR2 (germline): KGHTA, FQNQQP. This CDR3 comprises 14 residues. CDR3 region: CSSSLRDNQNTLYF. The CDR3 bases that were read are TGCTCCAGCAGTCTCCGGGACAATCAAAACACCTTGTAC.

Concerning this clone itself: Mouse gene names and germline throughout. The CDR3 end falls 1 residue outside the read, so it is completed with the germline J gene. This sequence joins TRBV31 and TRBJ2-7, with D possibly being TRBD2 (6 bases). Per the germline V gene, CDR1 is GKSSPN and CDR2 is SITVG. The germline V and J ends were trimmed by 0 bases and 0 bases, with 15 bases remaining between them. The CDR3 covers 16 residues. CDR3 residues: CAWSLPGLRSSYEQYF. The sequenced part of the CDR3 DNA is TGTGCCTGGAGTCTACCGGGACTCAGGAGCTCCTATGAACAGTAC.

This clone appeared a few times. Germline and genes here are mouse. The sequence runs out 1 residue before the end of the CDR3; the remainder is reconstructed from the germline J gene. The chain has TRBV26 and TRBJ2-1; D is ambiguous. The V end lost 4 bases, the J end lost 0 bases, and 7 bases lay between the germline ends. The CDR3 totals 14 residues. Germline V CDR1 and CDR2: KGHPV, FQNQEV (reference sequence). This CDR3 is CASSQNYNYAEQFF. The CDR3 bases that were read are TGTGCCAGCAGTCAGAATTATAACTATGCTGAGCAGTTC.

As to this clone: Genes and germline are mouse. The read ends 1 residue before the CDR3 terminus; that terminus is restored from the germline J gene. The V gene is TRBV3, the J gene TRBJ2-2; D gene ambiguous. Germline assignment: CDR1 SNHLY and CDR2 FYNGKV (reference sequence). V was shortened by 3 bases and J by 4 bases, with 9 bases between the two germline ends. The CDR3 sequence is 14 residues long. The CDR3 here is CASSFQVGTGQLYF. The CDR3 DNA, read in part, is TGTGCCAGCAGCTTTCAGGTTGGCACCGGGCAGCTCTAC.

Points on this clone: Gene names are mouse gene names. From the germline J gene comes the end of the CDR3, since the read stops 1 residue before it. The J gene is TRBJ2-4, the V gene TRBV26, with 8 bases fitting TRBD1. The CDR3 length is 15 residues. The V gene's germline CDR1 is KGHPV and CDR2 FQNQEV (reference sequence). J was trimmed by 0 bases and V by 3 bases; bases with no gene match: 2. The DNA read from the CDR3 is TGTGCCAGCAGTCTCCAGGGGGCTAGTCAAAACACCTTGTAC. It yields the protein CASSLQGASQNTLY. The complete CDR3 sequence is CASSLQGASQNTLYF.

This clone was seen a few times. Here the gene names and germline are mouse. The read ends 1 residue early relative to the CDR3; the germline J gene fills the gap. The V call is TRBV26, the J call TRBJ1-3; no firm D call. Trimming removed 1 base from V and 3 bases from J, with 7 bases in between. The CDR3 is made up of 14 amino acids. CDR1 KGHPV and CDR2 FQNQEV come from the germline V gene (reference sequence). CDR3 sequence: CASSLLGIGNTLYF. Partial CDR3 DNA: TGTGCCAGCAGTCTGTTGGGGATTGGAAATACGCTCTAT.

Comments on this clone: Each gene name is a mouse one. The read stops 1 residue short of the end of the CDR3; the missing end is completed from the germline J gene. The chain recombines TRBV26 with TRBJ2-2; perhaps TRBD1 as D (6 bases). Germline V CDR1 and CDR2: KGHPV, FQNQEV (reference sequence). Trimming pared 2 bases from V and 2 bases from J, leaving 6 bases between. This CDR3 spans 14 amino acids. The covered CDR3 bases are TGTGCCAGCAGTCTGACAGGGAACACCGGGCAGCTCTAC. This gives the protein CASSLTGNTGQLY. The whole CDR3 protein is CASSLTGNTGQLYF. Together with reference TRBV26 and TRBJ2-2, the CDR3 gives the full variable domain: NSKVIQTPRYLVKGQGQKAKMRCIPEKGHPVVFWYQQNKNNEFKFLINFQNQEVLQQIDMTEKRFSAECPSNSPCSLEIQSSEAGDSALYLCASSLTGNTGQLYFGEGSKLTVL.

This clone was detected once. The genes are named according to mouse. The read halts 1 residue ahead of the CDR3 end, with the missing end drawn from the germline J gene. V gene TRBV19 combines with J gene TRBJ2-5, with D hard to call. Germline CDR1 and CDR2: FNHDT and SITEND (reference sequence). The ends were cut back, 4 bases at V and 0 bases at J, with 9 bases in the middle. The CDR3 length is 14 residues. This CDR3 is CASSPGHNQDTQYF. CDR3 DNA (partial): TGTGCCAGCAGTCCCGGGCATAACCAAGACACCCAGTAC. The full variable domain, rest sourced from reference TRBV19 and TRBJ2-5, is GGIITQTPKFLIGQEGQKLTLKCQQNFNHDTMYWYRQDSGKGLRLIYYSITENDLQKGDLSEGYDASREKKSSFSLTVTSAQKNEMAVFLCASSPGHNQDTQYFGPGTRLLVL.

On this clone: Gene labels here are mouse ones. The read ends 1 residue shy of where the CDR3 ends; the end is completed using the germline J gene. This sequence joins TRBV19 and TRBJ2-3; the match to TRBD1 covers 8 bases. Trimming at V came to 4 bases and at J to 4 bases, leaving 5 bases not matched to a gene. Germline lookup yields CDR1 FNHDT and CDR2 SITEND (reference sequence). This CDR3 is built from 14 residues. CDR3: CASSPGGAPETLYF. CDR3 DNA (partial): TGTGCCAGCAGTCCAGGGGGCGCACCAGAAACGCTGTAT.

As to this clone: Gene names are mouse gene names. Read data end 1 residue before the CDR3 end; the end is taken from the germline J gene. This chain uses TRBV26 with TRBJ2-7; 9 nucleotides align to TRBD2. J lost 0 bases, V lost 8 bases, and 2 bases had no gene match. The CDR3 is 13 amino acids. Per germline, CDR1 KGHPV and CDR2 FQNQEV (reference sequence). CDR3 bases read: TGTGCCAGCGTGGGGGGGCTCTCCTATGAACAGTAC. Amino acid sequence: CASVGGLSYEQY. The complete CDR3 reads CASVGGLSYEQYF. The complete variable domain, with remaining parts taken from reference TRBV26 and TRBJ2-7, reads NSKVIQTPRYLVKGQGQKAKMRCIPEKGHPVVFWYQQNKNNEFKFLINFQNQEVLQQIDMTEKRFSAECPSNSPCSLEIQSSEAGDSALYLCASVGGLSYEQYFGPGTRLTVL.

This clone qualifies as large. The germline and genes are mouse ones. The CDR3 is cut off 1 residue early in the read; its end comes from the germline J gene. The J gene is TRBJ2-7, the V gene TRBV15; 11 bases line up with TRBD2. CDR3 length equals 13 residues. The V gene end was trimmed by 5 bases and the J gene end by 3 bases; junction bases not matched to a gene: 0. Germline V CDR1 and CDR2: SGHND, FRSKSL. The CDR3 region is CASSDWGGYEQYF. Incomplete CDR3 DNA: TGTGCCAGCAGTGACTGGGGGGGCTATGAACAGTAC.

As to this clone: Germline and genes: mouse. The CDR3 end lies 1 residue beyond the end of the read and is filled in from the germline J gene. This chain uses TRBV2 with TRBJ1-4; 11 nucleotides agree with TRBD1. Germline CDR1 LGHNA, CDR2 YSYQKL. V lost 3 bases and J lost 4; bases outside the gene matches: 1. This CDR3 is built from 15 residues. The CDR3 here is CASSQGTGGNERLFF. Partial CDR3 DNA: TGTGCCAGCAGCCAGGGGACAGGGGGCAACGAAAGATTATTT.

As to this clone: These gene names are mouse names. The DNA read from the CDR3 is TGTGCCAGCGGTGACTGGGGCCTCTATGCTGAGCAGTTC. This gives the protein CASGDWGLYAEQF. The full-length CDR3 reads as CASGDWGLYAEQFF. The chain is built from TRBV13-2 and TRBJ2-1; TRBD2 is a possible D gene (6 bases). The observed sequence ends 1 residue before the CDR3 terminus, with the missing tail filled in from the germline J gene. Looked up from germline, CDR1 is NNHNN and CDR2 is SYGAGS (reference sequence). There are 14 residues in the CDR3. Trimming removed 2 bases from V and 3 bases from J, with 9 bases in between.

This clone was counted once. Genes and germline come from the mouse. The read ends 1 residue early relative to the CDR3; the germline J gene fills the gap. The chain links TRBV16 to TRBJ2-3, with D perhaps matching TRBD1 or TRBD2 (6 bases each). The CDR3 is made up of 15 amino acids. CDR1 is SGHSA, CDR2 FRNQAP, per germline. The V gene lost 1 base and the J gene lost 0 bases, with 8 bases spanning the gap. The CDR3 sequence is CASSLGGLSAETLYF. The sequenced CDR3 bases are TGTGCAAGCAGCTTAGGGGGGCTTAGTGCAGAAACGCTGTAT.

As for this clone: Genes here carry mouse names. The read terminates 1 residue before the CDR3 end, so the remaining end is supplied by the germline J gene. The chain couples TRBV13-2 to TRBJ2-3, with 8 bases lining up with TRBD1. The V and J ends lost 5 bases and 2 bases, in that order; junction bases with no gene match: 4. Germline V gives CDR1 NNHNN, CDR2 SYGAGS (reference sequence). This CDR3 is built from 14 residues. CDR3 loop: CASGGQGFAETLYF. The sequenced CDR3 bases are TGTGCCAGCGGAGGACAGGGTTTTGCAGAAACGCTGTAT.

Concerning this clone itself: Gene names refer to mouse genes. The chain's CDR3 is CASSISGYSDYTF. CDR3 bases read: TGTGCCAGCAGTATCTCGGGGTACTCCGACTACACC. V is TRBV19 and J is TRBJ1-2; D is uncertain. The CDR3 is cut off 1 residue early in the read; its end comes from the germline J gene. Germline-derived CDR1 and CDR2 are FNHDT and SITEND (reference sequence). The CDR3 consists of 13 residues. V was pared by 2 bases and J by 3 bases, with 8 bases between.

Of note for this clone: Genes here carry mouse names. The CDR3 is cut off 1 residue early in the read; its end comes from the germline J gene. The genes are TRBV1 and TRBJ1-1; a possible D gene is TRBD1 (5 bases). The CDR3 has 14 amino acids. Germline V CDR1 and CDR2: NSQYPW, LRSPGD (reference sequence). V dropped 0 bases and J dropped 6 bases, with 11 bases sitting between them. The part of the CDR3 DNA that was read is TGCACCTGCAGTGCAGATCCGGGCAGGGCAGAAGTCTTC. Amino acids: CTCSADPGRAEVF. From start to end, the CDR3 is CTCSADPGRAEVFF.